Below are 12 T cell receptor beta chains sequenced from a single sample in a study of T cells in Graves' hyperthyroidism and ophthalmopathy. Amplification of TCR beta CDR3 regions used RNA as the template. A first-round RT-PCR of the TCR CDR3 used the HTBI primer set. One entry per CDR3 protein results from TCRdb running MiXCR on the multiplex PCR reads. The sample consists of a few hundred thousand distinct CDR3 sequences, about 15% of them appearing once. Sequences were obtained from blood. The receptors originated from a woman aged 30 to 39 with Graves' hyperthyroidism.

This clonotype has only a few counts. This rearrangement joins TRBV20-1 to TRBJ2-7; D might be TRBD2 (6 bases). Trimming stripped 1 base from V and 6 bases from J, with 13 bases between. Germline V lookup: CDR1 DFQATT, CDR2 SNEGSKA (reference sequence). The CDR3 spans 13 residues. CDR3 loop: CSARAGLSSEQYF. CDR3 bases: TGCAGTGCTAGAGCGGGACTTTCATCCGAGCAGTACTTC.

On this clonotype itself: The junction differs from germline at one of its ends, possibly a read error. CDR3 loop: CASSLDNRGQETQYF. The DNA of the CDR3 is TGTGCTAGCAGCTTAGATAACAGGGGACAAGAGACCCAGTACTTC. V gene TRBV7-7 combines with J gene TRBJ2-5, with TRBD1 matching over 7 bases. CDR3 length: 15 residues. Germline CDR1 SSHAT, CDR2 FNYEAQ (reference sequence). Using reference TRBV7-7 and TRBJ2-5 for the parts outside the CDR3, the full variable domain is GAGVSQSPRYKVTKRGQDVTLRCDPISSHATLYWYQQALGQGPEFLTYFNYEAQPDKSGLPSDRFSAERPEGSISTLTIQRTEQRDSAMYRCASSLDNRGQETQYFGPGTRLLVL.

There are a few counts of this clonotype. V and J are TRBV5-1 and TRBJ2-2, with 7 bases aligning to TRBD2. The V gene's germline CDR1 is SGHRS and CDR2 YFSETQ. Unmatched junction bases numbered 5, after V lost 2 bases and J lost 4 bases. The CDR3 loop spans 15 amino acids. CDR3 in amino acids: CASSLQRGSTGELFF. CDR3 nucleotides: TGCGCCAGCAGCTTACAGCGGGGCTCCACCGGGGAGCTGTTTTTT.

This clonotype was observed a few times. V gene TRBV5-1 combines with J gene TRBJ2-5; D not resolved. V lost 1 base, J lost 1 base, and 11 bases lay in between. Germline CDR1 and CDR2: SGHRS and YFSETQ. The CDR3 loop spans 15 amino acids. The DNA of the CDR3 is TGCGCCAGCAGCTTGTGGCAGCACAGCCAAGAGACCCAGTACTTC. Protein: CASSLWQHSQETQYF.

At least ten counts were recorded for this clonotype. V gene TRBV9 combines with J gene TRBJ2-1; 10 bases are shared with TRBD2. V was pared by 4 bases and J by 4 bases, with 14 bases of the junction left unmatched. In germline, CDR1 is SGDLS, CDR2 YYNGEE. This CDR3 contains 18 residues. Here the CDR3 reads CASSPPPSLAGVYNEQFF. The CDR3 nucleotides are TGTGCCAGCAGCCCACCTCCCTCCCTAGCGGGGGTATACAATGAGCAGTTCTTC.

This clonotype has ten or more counts. The rearrangement joins TRBV29-1 to TRBJ2-1; D uncertain. Trimming removed 3 bases from V and 8 bases from J, with 14 bases in between. The CDR3 covers 13 residues. Germline V CDR1 and CDR2: SQVTM, ANQGSEA. Written as DNA, the CDR3 is TGCAGCGTTGACGAAGCGTTGGGATATGAGCAGTTCTTC. It yields the protein CSVDEALGYEQFF.

There are a few counts of this clonotype. This chain joins TRBV20-1 and TRBJ1-1, with D tentatively TRBD1 (6 bases). This CDR3 contains 13 residues. Germline V gene data show CDR1 as DFQATT and CDR2 as SNEGSKA (reference sequence). V lost 3 bases, J lost 0 bases, and 8 bases lay in between. Here the CDR3 DNA reads TGCAGTGCTAGTCGGGGGCTGAACACTGAAGCTTTCTTT. As protein: CSASRGLNTEAFF.

The chain links TRBV12-3 or TRBV12-4 to TRBJ2-6, with D unclear. Trimming took 7 bases from V and 4 from J, leaving 17 bases between them. The CDR3 has 16 amino acids. CDR3 loop: CASTQWAPPGANVLTF. The CDR3 region has the DNA TGTGCCAGCACCCAATGGGCTCCCCCAGGGGCCAACGTCCTGACTTTC.

Ten or more counts support this clonotype. The chain employs TRBV6-1 and TRBJ2-7; 7 bases match TRBD1. Losses at the gene ends were 6 bases for V and 4 bases for J; bases not matched to a gene: 6. Germline CDR1 MNHNS, CDR2 SASEGT. The CDR3 has 13 residues. CDR3 amino acids: CASRTGTDYEQYF. The CDR3 DNA is TGTGCCAGCAGAACCGGGACAGATTACGAGCAGTACTTC.

This clonotype was detected many times. V is TRBV27 and J is TRBJ2-7, with D perhaps matching TRBD1 or TRBD2 (5 bases each). Germline V lookup: CDR1 MNHEY, CDR2 SMNVEV (reference sequence). Deletions cut 6 bases from V and 6 bases from J, with 15 bases between. The CDR3 is 13 amino acids. The CDR3 sequence: CASSPWGYGEQYF. In nucleotides, the CDR3 is TGTGCCAGCAGCCCTTGGGGGTATGGCGAGCAGTACTTC.

The chain couples TRBV28 to TRBJ1-1; TRBD1 might be the D (6 bases). V lost 6 bases, J lost 5 bases, and 22 bases lay in between. This CDR3 is built from 16 residues. The V gene's germline CDR1 is MDHEN and CDR2 SYDVKM. The CDR3 is CASSPERARGWTEAFF. Here the CDR3 DNA reads TGTGCCAGCAGCCCCGAAAGGGCCAGGGGATGGACTGAAGCTTTCTTT. The full variable domain, rest sourced from reference TRBV28 and TRBJ1-1, is DVKVTQSSRYLVKRTGEKVFLECVQDMDHENMFWYRQDPGLGLRLIYFSYDVKMKEKGDIPEGYSVSREKKERFSLILESASTNQTSMYLCASSPERARGWTEAFFGQGTRLTVV.

V is TRBV10-2 and J is TRBJ2-2; D may match TRBD1 or TRBD2 (6 bases each). The CDR3 is 12 amino acids. Trimming stripped 2 bases from V and 10 bases from J, with 8 bases between. CDR1 and CDR2 (germline): WSHSY, SAAADI. Written as DNA, the CDR3 is TGCGCCAGCAGTGAGAGGGGGGAGGAGCTGTTTTTT. Protein: CASSERGEELFF.